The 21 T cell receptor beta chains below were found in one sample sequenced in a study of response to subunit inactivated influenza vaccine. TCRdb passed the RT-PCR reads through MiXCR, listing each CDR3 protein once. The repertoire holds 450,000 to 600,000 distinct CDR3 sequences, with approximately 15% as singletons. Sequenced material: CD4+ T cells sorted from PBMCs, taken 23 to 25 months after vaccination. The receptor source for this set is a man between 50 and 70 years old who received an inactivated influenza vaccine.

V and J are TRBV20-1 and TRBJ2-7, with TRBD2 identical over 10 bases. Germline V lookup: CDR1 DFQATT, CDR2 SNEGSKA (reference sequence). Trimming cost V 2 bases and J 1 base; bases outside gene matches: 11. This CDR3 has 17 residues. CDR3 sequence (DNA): TGCAGTGCTAGAACGCTAGCGGGGGCCCCTGATTCCTACGAGCAGTACTTC. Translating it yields CSARTLAGAPDSYEQYF.

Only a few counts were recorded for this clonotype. In nucleotides, the CDR3 is TGTGCCAGCAGGCCACCGGGGATTTCTGGAAACACCATATATTTT. This sequence encodes CASRPPGISGNTIYF. The V call is TRBV7-9, the J call TRBJ1-3; D unresolved. This CDR3 has 15 residues. The V end lost 6 bases, the J end lost 1 base, and 13 bases lay between the germline ends. In germline, CDR1 is SEHNR, CDR2 FQNEAQ (reference sequence).

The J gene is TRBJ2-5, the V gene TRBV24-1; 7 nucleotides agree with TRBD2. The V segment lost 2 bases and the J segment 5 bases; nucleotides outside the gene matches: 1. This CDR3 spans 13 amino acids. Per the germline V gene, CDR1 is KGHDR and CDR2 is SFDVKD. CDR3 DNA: TGTGCCACCAGTGATTCGGGAGGTGAGACCCAGTACTTC. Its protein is CATSDSGGETQYF.

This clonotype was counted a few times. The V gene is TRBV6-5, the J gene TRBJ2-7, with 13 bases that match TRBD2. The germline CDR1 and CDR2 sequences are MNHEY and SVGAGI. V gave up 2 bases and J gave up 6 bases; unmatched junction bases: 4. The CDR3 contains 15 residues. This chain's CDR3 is CASSYPTSGRREQYF. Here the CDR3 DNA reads TGTGCCAGCAGTTACCCGACTAGCGGGAGGCGCGAGCAGTACTTC.

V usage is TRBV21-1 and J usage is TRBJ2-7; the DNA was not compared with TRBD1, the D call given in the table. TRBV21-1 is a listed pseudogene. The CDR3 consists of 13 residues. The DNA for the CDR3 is TGTGCCAGCAGCAAATGGCCGGGACCTTGGCCGTACTTC. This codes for CASSKWPGPWPYF.

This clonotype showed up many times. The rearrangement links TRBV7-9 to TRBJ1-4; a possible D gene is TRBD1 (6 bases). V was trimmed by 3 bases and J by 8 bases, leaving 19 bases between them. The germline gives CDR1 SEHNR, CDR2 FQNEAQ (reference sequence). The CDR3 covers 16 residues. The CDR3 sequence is CASSLATGFIGEKLFF. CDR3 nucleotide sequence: TGTGCCAGCAGCTTGGCCACAGGGTTCATTGGAGAAAAACTGTTTTTT.

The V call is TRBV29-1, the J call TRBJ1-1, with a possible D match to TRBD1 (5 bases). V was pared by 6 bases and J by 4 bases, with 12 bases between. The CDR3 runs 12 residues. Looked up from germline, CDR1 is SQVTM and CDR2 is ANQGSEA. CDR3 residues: CSVAGLFTEAFF. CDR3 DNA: TGCAGCGTAGCAGGGTTGTTCACTGAAGCTTTCTTT.

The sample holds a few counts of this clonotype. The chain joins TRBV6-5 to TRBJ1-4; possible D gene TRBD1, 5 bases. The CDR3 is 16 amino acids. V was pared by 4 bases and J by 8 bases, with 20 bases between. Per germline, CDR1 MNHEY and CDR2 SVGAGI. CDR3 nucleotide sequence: TGTGCCAGCAGTTCCCGACAGATCCCACTTGGAGAAAAACTGTTTTTT. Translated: CASSSRQIPLGEKLFF.

CDR3 coding DNA: TGTGCCAGCAGAAGAGGACTCGGCAACTACGAGCAGTACTTC. Protein product: CASRRGLGNYEQYF. The V and J genes are TRBV28 and TRBJ2-7; tentative D call: TRBD2 (5 bases). The CDR3 covers 14 residues. The V and J ends lost 6 bases and 3 bases respectively, with 15 bases between them. Germline CDR1 reads MDHEN; CDR2 reads SYDVKM.

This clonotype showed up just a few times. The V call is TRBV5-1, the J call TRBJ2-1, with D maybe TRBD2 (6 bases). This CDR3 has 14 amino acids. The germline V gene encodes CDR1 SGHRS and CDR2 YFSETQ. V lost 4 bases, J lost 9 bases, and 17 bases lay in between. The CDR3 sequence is CASSAGLVYGEQFF. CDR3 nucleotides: TGCGCCAGCAGCGCGGGACTGGTGTACGGTGAGCAGTTCTTC.

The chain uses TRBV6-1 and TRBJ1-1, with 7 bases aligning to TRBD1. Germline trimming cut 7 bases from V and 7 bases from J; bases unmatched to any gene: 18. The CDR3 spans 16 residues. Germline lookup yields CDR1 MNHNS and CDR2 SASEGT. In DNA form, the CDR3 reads TGTGCCAGCAACCCACGGACAGGAGGAGGGGAGGGTGAAGCTTTCTTT. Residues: CASNPRTGGGEGEAFF.

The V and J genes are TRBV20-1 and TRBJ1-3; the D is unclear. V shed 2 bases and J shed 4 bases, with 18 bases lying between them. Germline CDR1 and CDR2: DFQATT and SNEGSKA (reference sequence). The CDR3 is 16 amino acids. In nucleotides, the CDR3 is TGCAGTGCTAGACCTTCGGACCTACGCGGGGGAAACACCATATATTTT. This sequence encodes CSARPSDLRGGNTIYF.

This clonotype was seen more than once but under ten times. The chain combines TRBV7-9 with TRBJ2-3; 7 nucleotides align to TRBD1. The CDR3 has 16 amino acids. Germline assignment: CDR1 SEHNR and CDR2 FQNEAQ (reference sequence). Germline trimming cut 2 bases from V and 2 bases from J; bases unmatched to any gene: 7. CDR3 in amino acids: CASSLNRGTVTDTQYF. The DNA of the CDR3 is TGTGCCAGCAGCTTAAACAGGGGAACGGTCACAGATACGCAGTATTTT.

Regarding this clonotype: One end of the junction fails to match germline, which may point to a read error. CDR3 coding DNA: TGTGCCAGCAGCTTTACCCTTGGGACAGGGCTTCCCTACAATTCACCCCTCCACTTT. Protein sequence: CASSFTLGTGLPYNSPLHF. The genes are TRBV11-1 and TRBJ1-6; 9 nucleotides line up with TRBD1. This CDR3 has 19 amino acids. Germline lookup yields CDR1 SGHAT and CDR2 FQDESV (reference sequence).

The CDR3 bases are TGCGCCAGCAGCTTGGAAACTAGCGGGTCAGATACGCAGTATTTT. It encodes CASSLETSGSDTQYF. The V gene is TRBV5-1, the J gene TRBJ2-3, with 9 bases lining up with TRBD2. Trimming removed 0 bases from V and 4 bases from J; junction bases left unmatched: 3. Germline CDR1 SGHRS, CDR2 YFSETQ. This CDR3 is 15 amino acids long.

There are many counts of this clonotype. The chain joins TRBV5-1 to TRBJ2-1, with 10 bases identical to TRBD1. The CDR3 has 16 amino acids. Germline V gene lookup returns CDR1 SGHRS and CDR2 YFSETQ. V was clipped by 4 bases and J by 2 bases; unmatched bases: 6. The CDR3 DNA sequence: TGCGCCAGCAGCCTAAGGACAGGGGGGACCTACAATGAGCAGTTCTTC. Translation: CASSLRTGGTYNEQFF.

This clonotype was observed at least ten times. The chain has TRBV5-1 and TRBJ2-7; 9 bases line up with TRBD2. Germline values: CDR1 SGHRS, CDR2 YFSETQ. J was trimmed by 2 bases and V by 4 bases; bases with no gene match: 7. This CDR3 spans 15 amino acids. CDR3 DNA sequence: TGCGCCAGCAGCCAGAGACTAGCGGAAACCTACGAGCAGTACTTC. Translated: CASSQRLAETYEQYF.

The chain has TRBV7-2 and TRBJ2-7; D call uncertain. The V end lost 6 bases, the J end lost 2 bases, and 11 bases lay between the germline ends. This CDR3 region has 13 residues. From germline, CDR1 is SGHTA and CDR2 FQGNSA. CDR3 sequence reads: CASSRRATYEQYF. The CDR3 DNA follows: TGTGCCAGCAGTAGAAGGGCGACCTACGAGCAGTACTTC.

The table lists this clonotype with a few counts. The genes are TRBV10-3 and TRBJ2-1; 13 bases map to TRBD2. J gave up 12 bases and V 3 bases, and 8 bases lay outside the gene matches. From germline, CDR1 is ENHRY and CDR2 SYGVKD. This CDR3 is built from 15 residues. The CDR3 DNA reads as TGTGCCATCAGTGAACCGGGACTAGCGGGGCCGGGGCAGTTCTTC. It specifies CAISEPGLAGPGQFF.

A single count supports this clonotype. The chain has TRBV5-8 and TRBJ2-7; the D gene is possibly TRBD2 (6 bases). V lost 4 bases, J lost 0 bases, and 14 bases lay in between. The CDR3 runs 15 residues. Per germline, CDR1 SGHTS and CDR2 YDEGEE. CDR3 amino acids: CASSVPGTDSYEQYF. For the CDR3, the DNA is TGTGCCAGCAGCGTTCCAGGGACTGACTCCTACGAGCAGTACTTC. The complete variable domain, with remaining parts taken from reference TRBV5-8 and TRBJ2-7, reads EAGVTQSPTHLIKTRGQQATLRCSPISGHTSVYWYQQALGLGLQFLLWYDEGEERNRGNFPPRFSGRQFPNYSSELNVNALELEDSALYLCASSVPGTDSYEQYFGPGTRLTVT.

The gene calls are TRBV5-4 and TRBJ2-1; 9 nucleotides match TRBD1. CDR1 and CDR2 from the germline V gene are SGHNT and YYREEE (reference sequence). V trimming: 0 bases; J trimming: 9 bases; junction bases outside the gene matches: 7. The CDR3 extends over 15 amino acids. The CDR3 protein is CASSLGTGGGSEQFF. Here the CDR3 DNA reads TGTGCCAGCAGCTTGGGAACAGGGGGCGGGAGTGAGCAGTTCTTC. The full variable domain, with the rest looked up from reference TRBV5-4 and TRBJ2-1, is ETGVTQSPTHLIKTRGQQVTLRCSSQSGHNTVSWYQQALGQGPQFIFQYYREEENGRGNFPPRFSGLQFPNYSSELNVNALELDDSALYLCASSLGTGGGSEQFFGPGTRLTVL.